This T cell receptor beta chain was observed in a study of blood T cell repertoires in COVID-19. Overall study context: The study drew acute and convalescent COVID-19 samples from the United States, Italy and Spain. From T cells, B-cell-depleted T cells, or PBMCs came the material, which was cDNA or gDNA.

In the original analysis: Estimated nucleated cell counts came from reference gene primer amplification. Method: immunoSEQ multiplex PCR; TCRdb's copy keeps in-frame clones and lacks some. V and J calls and clone size are as listed in that table; D and trimming were resolved from the DNA. This table holds roughly 250,000 clones, approximately 83% found once. CDR1 and CDR2 from the germline V gene are LGHDT and YNNKEL (reference sequence). Trimming took off 6 bases at V and 0 bases at J, with 30 bases between the two ends. This CDR3 region has 21 residues. The source is a woman in her 50s with acute or convalescent COVID-19. The sequencing input was peripheral blood. The V gene is TRBV3-1 (or the pseudogene TRBV3-2), the J gene TRBJ1-3; tentative D call: TRBD1 (6 bases). This chain's CDR3 is CASSAVGFFGLGGDSGNTIYF. DNA for the CDR3: TGTGCCAGCAGTGCTGTGGGGTTTTTTGGTCTTGGGGGCGACTCTGGAAACACCATATATTTT.